This TCR beta chain was retrieved from a study of control samples from healthy donors and cancer patients. This clone was recorded only once. The CDR3 has 14 residues. The V gene's germline CDR1 is GTSNPN and CDR2 SVGIG (reference sequence). The V and J ends lost 4 bases and 9 bases, in that order; junction bases with no gene match: 9. The repertoire was sequenced with immunoSEQ multiplex PCR; TCRdb's copy has only in-frame clones and lacks some. The sample yields about 100,000 clones, more than 75% seen once. Sequencing used blood. This rearrangement joins TRBV30 to TRBJ2-3, with 11 bases aligning to TRBD2. This receptor was taken from a woman aged 50 to 65 in good health. In DNA, the CDR3 is TGTGCCTGGACCGGGACTAGCGGAGGGGGGACGCAGTATTTT. This sequence encodes CAWTGTSGGGTQYF.